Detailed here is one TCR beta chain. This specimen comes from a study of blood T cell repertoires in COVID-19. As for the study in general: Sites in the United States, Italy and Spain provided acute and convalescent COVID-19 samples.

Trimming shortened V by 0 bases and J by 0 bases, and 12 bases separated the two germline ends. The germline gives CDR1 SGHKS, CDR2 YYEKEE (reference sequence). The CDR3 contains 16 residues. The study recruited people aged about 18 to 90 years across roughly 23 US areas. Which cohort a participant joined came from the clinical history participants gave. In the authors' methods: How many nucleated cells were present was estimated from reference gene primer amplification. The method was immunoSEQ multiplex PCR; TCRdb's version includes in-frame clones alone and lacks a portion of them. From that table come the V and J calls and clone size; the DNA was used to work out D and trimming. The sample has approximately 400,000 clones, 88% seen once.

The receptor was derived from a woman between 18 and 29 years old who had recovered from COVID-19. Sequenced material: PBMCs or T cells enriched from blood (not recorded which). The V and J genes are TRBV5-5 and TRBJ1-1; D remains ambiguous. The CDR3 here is CASSLAQRRLNTEAFF. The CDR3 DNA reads TGTGCCAGCAGCTTGGCCCAAAGGCGGCTGAACACTGAAGCTTTCTTT.